The present entry profiles one T cell receptor beta chain with its context. Its cognate antigen is unknown. The method was immunoSEQ multiplex PCR; TCRdb's version includes in-frame clones alone and lacks a portion of them. This sample has around 100,000 clones, with 85% to 90% found just once. The junction had 13 bases not matched to a gene; V was cut back by 3 bases and J by 0 bases. CDR1 is SGHTA, CDR2 FQGNSA, per germline. This CDR3 is built from 19 residues. The sample is drawn from a study of T cell responses to AZD1222 COVID-19 vaccine. Study context: Both about-4-week and about-12-week second-dose recipients were combined. General study results and limits: All repertoire sampling was performed exclusively after the peak T cell response. Just a handful of people given AZD1222 tested seropositive at baseline. Donors skewed white British and female; clonal diversity was possibly underestimated.

The chain carries TRBV7-2 and TRBJ2-1; 8 bases line up with TRBD2. The clonotype originates from an adult in good health. Material: peripheral blood, obtained on day 0 of AZD1222 vaccination. Here the CDR3 DNA reads TGTGCCAGCAGCTTTAGTCCACTAGCGGCCCCGAGCTCCTACAATGAGCAGTTCTTC. Translation gives CASSFSPLAAPSSYNEQFF.